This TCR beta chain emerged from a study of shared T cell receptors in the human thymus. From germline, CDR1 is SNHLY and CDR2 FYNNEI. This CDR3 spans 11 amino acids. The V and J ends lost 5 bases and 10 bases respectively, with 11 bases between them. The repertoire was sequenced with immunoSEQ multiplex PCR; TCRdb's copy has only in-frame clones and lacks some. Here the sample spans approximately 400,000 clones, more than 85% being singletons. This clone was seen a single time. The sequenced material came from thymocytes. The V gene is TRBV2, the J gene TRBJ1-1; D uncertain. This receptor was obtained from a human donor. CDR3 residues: CASSSDGGAFF. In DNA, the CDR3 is TGTGCCAGCAGTTCAGACGGAGGAGCTTTCTTT.